This paragraph reports one T cell receptor (beta chain). The antigen remains undetermined. The sample belongs to a study of shared clonotypes between healthy human individuals. CDR1 and CDR2 from the germline V gene are MNHNS and SASEGT. The CDR3 length is 14 residues. Trimming took off 7 bases at V and 6 bases at J, with 18 bases between the two ends. Splitting of CD4+ cells produced CD45RA+ naive and CD45RA-negative memory subsets. Findings of the study overall: Clonotype sharing among donors was expected to depend on sequencing depth. Naive CD4 clonotypes were shared across a handful of donors at roughly 5.5%.

Method: immunoSEQ multiplex PCR; TCRdb's copy keeps in-frame clones and lacks some. Of over 2 million clones listed, around 95% are singletons. This clonotype was obtained from a man younger than 30 in good health. Sequencing used naive CD4+ T cells sorted from blood. The subset is: CD45RA+ positively selected. This rearrangement joins TRBV6-1 to TRBJ1-1; D is perhaps TRBD1 (5 bases). DNA for the CDR3: TGTGCCAGCACCGGACGGGGGGGAGGAGCTGAAGCTTTCTTT. Translating it yields CASTGRGGGAEAFF.